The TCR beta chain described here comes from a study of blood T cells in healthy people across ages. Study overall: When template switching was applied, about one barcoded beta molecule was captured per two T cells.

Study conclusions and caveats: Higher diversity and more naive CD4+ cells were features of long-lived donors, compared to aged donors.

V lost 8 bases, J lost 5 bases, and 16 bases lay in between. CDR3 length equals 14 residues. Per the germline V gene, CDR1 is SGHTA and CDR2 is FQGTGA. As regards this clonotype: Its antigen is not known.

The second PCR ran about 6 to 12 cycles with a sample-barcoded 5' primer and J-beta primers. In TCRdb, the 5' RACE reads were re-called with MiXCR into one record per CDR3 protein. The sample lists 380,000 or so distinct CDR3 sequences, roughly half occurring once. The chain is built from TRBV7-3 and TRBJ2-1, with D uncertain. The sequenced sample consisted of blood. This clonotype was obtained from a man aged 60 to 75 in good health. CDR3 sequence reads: CASGPSRTHNEQFF. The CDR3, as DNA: TGTGCCAGCGGCCCTTCACGAACCCACAATGAGCAGTTCTTC.